Each of the 14 T cell receptor beta chains below was sequenced from the same sample in a study of blood T cell repertoires in COVID-19. TCRdb's table, derived via immunoSEQ multiplex PCR, lists solely in-frame clones and lacks some. This table holds 200,000 to 250,000 clones, roughly nine tenths found once. The sample was PBMCs or T cells enriched from blood (not recorded which). The source of these receptors is a man aged 25 to 40 who had recovered from COVID-19.

J is TRBJ1-5 and V is TRBV10-1; tentative D call: TRBD1 (6 bases). This CDR3 region has 15 residues. V was shortened by 5 bases and J by 1 base, with 12 bases between the two germline ends. Germline CDR1 reads WNHNN; CDR2 reads SYGVQD (reference sequence). The CDR3 coding sequence is TGCGCCAGCAGTAGACAGGTCAGGAGCAATCAGCCCCAGCATTTT. This translates into CASSRQVRSNQPQHF.

The chain uses TRBV3-1 (or the pseudogene TRBV3-2) and TRBJ2-7, with 12 nucleotides matching TRBD1. The CDR3 length is 13 residues. J was trimmed by 7 bases and V by 7 bases; bases with no gene match: 5. Germline V gene lookup returns CDR1 LGHDT and CDR2 YNNKEL (reference sequence). In nucleotides, the CDR3 is TGTGCCAGCACCTCGGGACAGGGGGCGGAGCAGTACTTC. This encodes CASTSGQGAEQYF.

This sequence joins TRBV19 and TRBJ1-1; D unresolved. CDR1 is LNHDA, CDR2 SQIVND, per germline (reference sequence). V dropped 1 base and J dropped 1 base, with 7 bases sitting between them. This CDR3 is built from 14 residues. The CDR3 coding sequence is TGTGCCAGTAGTATAGGTCCAGGGAACACTGAAGCTTTCTTT. This translates into CASSIGPGNTEAFF.

The V call is TRBV7-8, the J call TRBJ1-6; D unclear. The CDR3 has 18 amino acids. Deletions cut 4 bases from V and 5 bases from J, with 21 bases between. The germline gives CDR1 SGHVS, CDR2 FQNEAQ. CDR3 DNA: TGTGCCAGCAGCTCCCCGGGGAGCGCCCCGAATCATAATTCACCCCTCCACTTT. It specifies CASSSPGSAPNHNSPLHF.

The chain joins TRBV28 to TRBJ2-7, with 8 bases lining up with TRBD1. Trimming removed 5 bases from V and 7 bases from J; junction bases left unmatched: 16. Germline V gene sequence: CDR1 MDHEN, CDR2 SYDVKM. The CDR3 is made up of 16 amino acids. The CDR3, as DNA: TGTGCCAGCAGTGGTACAGGGGGATTCATCTATGGTGAGCAGTACTTC. Encoded protein: CASSGTGGFIYGEQYF.

The V gene is TRBV6-6, the J gene TRBJ1-5; 12 bases line up with TRBD1. The trim removed 6 bases at V and 1 base at J, leaving 16 bases unmatched. The CDR3 is 20 residues long. From germline, CDR1 is MNHNY and CDR2 SVGAGI (reference sequence). CDR3 sequence: CASSAPGQGAGFMSNQPQHF. For the CDR3, the DNA is TGTGCCAGCAGCGCTCCGGGACAGGGGGCCGGATTTATGAGCAATCAGCCCCAGCATTTT.

This clone was recorded a few times. The chain couples TRBV5-1 to TRBJ1-2; the match to TRBD1 covers 7 bases. The ends lost 4 bases at V and 4 bases at J; junction bases unmatched: 10. This CDR3 is built from 15 residues. In germline, CDR1 is SGHRS, CDR2 YFSETQ. The CDR3 bases are TGCGCCAGCAGCCACGGGGCCACAGGGGTCTATGGCTACACCTTC. Its protein is CASSHGATGVYGYTF.

V and J are TRBV9 and TRBJ2-7, with a possible D match to TRBD2 (7 bases). CDR3 length: 16 residues. CDR1 is SGDLS and CDR2 is YYNGEE in the germline V gene. Trimming took off 4 bases at V and 4 bases at J, with 21 bases between the two ends. CDR3 nucleotide sequence: TGTGCCAGCAGCCCGGCGAGAGGGGGGGCCAAGTACGAGCAGTACTTC. Amino acids: CASSPARGGAKYEQYF.

The gene calls are TRBV6-4 and TRBJ2-3; 9 bases are shared with TRBD2. With 0 bases clipped from V and 0 bases from J, the junction kept 1 base outside the gene matches. The CDR3 has 16 residues. CDR1 and CDR2 from the germline V gene are MRHNA and SNTAGT. The CDR3 DNA reads TGTGCCAGCAGTGACTCAGCGGGGGGCAGCACAGATACGCAGTATTTT. It encodes CASSDSAGGSTDTQYF.

The V call is TRBV5-1, the J call TRBJ2-2; a possible D gene is TRBD1 (6 bases). The CDR3 runs to 15 residues. V lost 0 bases, J lost 6 bases, and 12 bases lay in between. Per the germline V gene, CDR1 is SGHRS and CDR2 is YFSETQ. The CDR3 reads CASSLVWTDPGELFF. The CDR3 coding sequence is TGCGCCAGCAGCTTGGTGTGGACAGACCCCGGGGAGCTGTTTTTT.

This chain connects TRBV5-1 to TRBJ2-7; the D is unclear. This CDR3 is 12 amino acids long. Germline V gene data show CDR1 as SGHRS and CDR2 as YFSETQ. Trimming took 1 base from V and 7 from J, leaving 9 bases between them. In DNA form, the CDR3 reads TGCGCCAGCAGCTTGACTCTTAAGGAGCAGTACTTC. Residues: CASSLTLKEQYF. Full variable domain (outside the CDR3, taken from reference TRBV5-1 and TRBJ2-7): KAGVTQTPRYLIKTRGQQVTLSCSPISGHRSVSWYQQTPGQGLQFLFEYFSETQRNKGNFPGRFSGRQFSNSRSEMNVSTLELGDSALYLCASSLTLKEQYFGPGTRLTVT.

This clone was detected only once. The chain recombines TRBV19 with TRBJ2-1; maybe TRBD2 (6 bases). The germline CDR1 and CDR2 sequences are LNHDA and SQIVND (reference sequence). The CDR3 is made up of 15 amino acids. V was trimmed by 5 bases and J by 1 base, leaving 12 bases between them. CDR3 bases: TGTGCCAGTAGTCCCCGGGAGCTATCCTACAATGAGCAGTTCTTC. Protein sequence: CASSPRELSYNEQFF. Full variable domain (outside the CDR3, taken from reference TRBV19 and TRBJ2-1): DGGITQSPKYLFRKEGQNVTLSCEQNLNHDAMYWYRQDPGQGLRLIYYSQIVNDFQKGDIAEGYSVSREKKESFPLTVTSAQKNPTAFYLCASSPRELSYNEQFFGPGTRLTVL.

The chain joins TRBV23-1 to TRBJ2-1; 9 bases map to TRBD2. TRBV23-1 is flagged as an ORF with uncertain function. V lost 2 bases and J lost 4; bases outside the gene matches: 12. CDR3 size: 18 residues. CDR3 loop: CASSQPLERAGGYNEQFF. The CDR3 coding sequence is TGCGCCAGCAGTCAACCCCTGGAAAGGGCGGGGGGGTACAATGAGCAGTTCTTC.

This sequence joins TRBV2 and TRBJ2-6; 10 bases are shared with TRBD1. The V gene's germline CDR1 is SNHLY and CDR2 FYNNEI. CDR3 length: 17 amino acids. Trimming cost V 4 bases and J 4 bases; bases outside gene matches: 7. CDR3 nucleotides: TGTGCCAGCAGTGCGGACAGGGGGGTTCTCGGGGCCAACGTCCTGACTTTC. This codes for CASSADRGVLGANVLTF. The whole variable domain, remainder taken from reference TRBV2 and TRBJ2-6, is EPEVTQTPSHQVTQMGQEVILRCVPISNHLYFYWYRQILGQKVEFLVSFYNNEISEKSEIFDDQFSVERPDGSNFTLKIRSTKLEDSAMYFCASSADRGVLGANVLTFGAGSRLTVL.